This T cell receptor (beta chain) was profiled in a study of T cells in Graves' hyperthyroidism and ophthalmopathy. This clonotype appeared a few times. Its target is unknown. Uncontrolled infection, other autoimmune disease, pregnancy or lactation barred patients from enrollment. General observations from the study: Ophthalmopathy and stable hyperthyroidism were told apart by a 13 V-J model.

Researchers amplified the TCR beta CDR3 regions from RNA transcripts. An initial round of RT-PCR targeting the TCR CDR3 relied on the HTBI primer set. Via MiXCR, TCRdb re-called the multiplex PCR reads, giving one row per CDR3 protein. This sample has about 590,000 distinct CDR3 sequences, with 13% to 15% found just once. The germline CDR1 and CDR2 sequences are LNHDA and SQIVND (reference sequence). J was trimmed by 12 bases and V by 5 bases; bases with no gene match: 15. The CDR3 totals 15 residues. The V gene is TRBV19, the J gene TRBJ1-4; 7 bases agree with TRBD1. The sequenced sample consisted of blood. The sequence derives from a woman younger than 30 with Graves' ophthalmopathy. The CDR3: CASSVPTGPSLELFF. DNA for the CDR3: TGTGCCAGTAGTGTGCCGACAGGGCCCTCTCTCGAACTGTTTTTT.